This entry concerns a single TCR beta chain. Trimming removed 11 bases at V and 1 base at J, with 16 bases between. Per the germline V gene, CDR1 is KGHDR and CDR2 is SFDVKD. The CDR3 runs 15 residues. Under the authors' procedure: Cell counts per sample came from amplifying reference gene primers. Profiled with immunoSEQ multiplex PCR; TCRdb holds only in-frame clones, not every one. V and J calls and clone size are given by that table; D and trimming were obtained from the DNA. Of 100,000 to 150,000 clones listed, roughly four fifths were seen once; the top ten hold 16%. The data belong to a study of blood T cell repertoires in COVID-19. Study as a whole: The cDNA or gDNA used as material had been derived from T cells, B-cell-depleted T cells, or PBMCs.

Source material: peripheral blood. V usage is TRBV24-1 and J usage is TRBJ2-2; maybe TRBD2 (7 bases). The receptor's source is a woman in her 50s with acute or convalescent COVID-19. This CDR3 reads CASQRGGVNTGELFF. CDR3 DNA: TGTGCCAGCCAAAGGGGGGGCGTGAACACCGGGGAGCTGTTTTTT.